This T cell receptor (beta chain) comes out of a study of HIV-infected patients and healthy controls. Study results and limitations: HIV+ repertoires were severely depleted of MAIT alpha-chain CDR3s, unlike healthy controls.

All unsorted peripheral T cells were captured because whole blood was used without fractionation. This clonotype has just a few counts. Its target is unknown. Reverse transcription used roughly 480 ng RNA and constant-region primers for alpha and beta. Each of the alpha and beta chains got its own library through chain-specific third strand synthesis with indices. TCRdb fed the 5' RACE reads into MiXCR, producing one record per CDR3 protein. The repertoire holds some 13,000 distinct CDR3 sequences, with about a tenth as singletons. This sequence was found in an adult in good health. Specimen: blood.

CDR3 sequence reads: CASSPPIPYNEQFF. CDR3 nucleotides: TGTGCCAGCTCACCACCTATCCCCTACAATGAGCAGTTCTTC. This rearrangement joins TRBV18 to TRBJ2-1; no clear D. Germline loops: CDR1 KGHSH, CDR2 LQKENI. V gave up 0 bases and J gave up 2 bases, with 5 bases separating them. CDR3 length: 14 residues.